This T cell receptor (beta chain) was recovered during a study of ipilimumab plus nivolumab after autologous stem cell transplantation. Study context: The myeloma group: high-risk transplant-naive, or relapse within 3 years after first autologous transplant.

This CDR3 has 15 amino acids. V was trimmed by 7 bases and J by 8 bases, leaving 21 bases between them. Germline V gene lookup returns CDR1 SEHNR and CDR2 FQNEAQ (reference sequence). Profiling relied on immunoSEQ multiplex PCR, and the TCRdb table lists in-frame clones only, not all of them. The table shows some 40,000 clones, with 85% to 95% occurring only once. Starting 14 to 28 days after autologous transplant, ipilimumab 1 mg/kg was given. Patients received nivolumab 3 mg/kg at weeks 1, 4, 7, 10, then fortnightly to week 26. This clone was picked up one time. The TCR comes from a male donor with multiple myeloma. This chain links TRBV7-9 with TRBJ2-1, with D possibly matching TRBD2 (5 bases). This sample comprised PBMCs, obtained in a trial of ipilimumab plus nivolumab as post-transplant consolidation. For the CDR3, the DNA is TGTGCCAGCAATATTATGCTCCCCGGGGAGCATGAGCAGTTCTTC. Protein: CASNIMLPGEHEQFF.